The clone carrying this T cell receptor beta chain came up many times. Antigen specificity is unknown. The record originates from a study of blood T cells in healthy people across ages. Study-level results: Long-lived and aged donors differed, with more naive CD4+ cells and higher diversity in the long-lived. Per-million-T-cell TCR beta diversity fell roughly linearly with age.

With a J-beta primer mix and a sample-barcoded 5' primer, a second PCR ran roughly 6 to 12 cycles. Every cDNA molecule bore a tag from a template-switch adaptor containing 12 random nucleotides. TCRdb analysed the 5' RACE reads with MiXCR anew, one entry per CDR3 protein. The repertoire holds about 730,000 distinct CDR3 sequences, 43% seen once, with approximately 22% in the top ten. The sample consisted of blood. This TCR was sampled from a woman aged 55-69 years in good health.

The CDR3 coding sequence is TGCGCCAGCCGGCGGGACAGTTCGTACAATGAGCAGTTCTTC. Protein product: CASRRDSSYNEQFF. The V and J genes are TRBV4-3 and TRBJ2-1; TRBD1 is a possible D gene (7 bases). Germline V gene sequence: CDR1 LGHNA, CDR2 YSLEER. The CDR3 extends over 14 amino acids. V was trimmed by 8 bases and J by 4 bases, leaving 15 bases between them.